The T cell receptor beta chain described here comes from a study of shared clonotypes between healthy human individuals. Germline assignment: CDR1 SGHKS and CDR2 YYEKEE (reference sequence). CDR3 length: 15 residues. After removal of 4 bases from V and 7 bases from J, the junction contained 5 bases not matched to a gene. The assay used deep level. Sequencing used immunoSEQ multiplex PCR; TCRdb keeps in-frame clones, though not all of them. The sample holds approximately 710,000 clones, 90% seen once. With regard to this clone: Antigen: not known.

Study-wide results and caveats: Clonotypes which were not shared had lower generation probabilities than clonotypes that all four donors shared.

Specimen: memory CD8+ T cells from PBMCs. Subset in this sample: CD45RO+ cells pooled with CCR7-negative TemRA cells. This clonotype was sampled from a young man in good health. Some clones in this sample may be carry-over from other donors' samples. The chain is built from TRBV5-5 and TRBJ2-2; TRBD1 agrees at 12 bases. DNA for the CDR3: TGTGCCAGCAGCCTCGGGACAGGGGGCGTCGGGGAGCTGTTTTTT. Protein: CASSLGTGGVGELFF. Full variable domain (remainder filled in from reference TRBV5-5 and TRBJ2-2): DAGVTQSPTHLIKTRGQQVTLRCSPISGHKSVSWYQQVLGQGPQFIFQYYEKEERGRGNFPDRFSARQFPNYSSELNVNALLLGDSALYLCASSLGTGGVGELFFGEGSRLTVL.